This TCR beta chain appears in the sequencing data of a study of blood T cell repertoires in COVID-19. Study summary: Acute-phase and convalescent COVID-19 samples originated in the United States, Italy and Spain. Sample material is recorded as cDNA or gDNA derived from T cells, B-cell-depleted T cells, or PBMCs.

Original handling: Amplifying reference gene primers gave estimates of nucleated cell counts. The table came from immunoSEQ multiplex PCR; TCRdb's copy has only in-frame clones and leaves some out. The V and J calls and clone size are taken from that table; D and trimming were inferred from the DNA. The table shows about 160,000 clones, with 75% to 90% occurring only once. With 2 bases removed from V and 7 bases from J, the gap between germline ends came to 17 bases. The length of the CDR3 is 16 residues. Germline V gene lookup returns CDR1 SNHLY and CDR2 FYNNEI. The sequenced sample was peripheral blood. The TCR sequence derives from a woman at least 80 years old with active or convalescent COVID-19. The chain couples TRBV2 to TRBJ1-4; the D gene is possibly TRBD1 (6 bases). In DNA form, the CDR3 reads TGTGCCAGCAGTGAACTCACCGCAGGGGTTGGTGAAAAACTGTTTTTT. Translation: CASSELTAGVGEKLFF.